This T cell receptor (beta chain) was identified during a study of PD-1 blockade in classical Hodgkin lymphoma. In every patient, relapse followed autologous stem cell transplantation, while exposure to brentuximab vedotin differed. The best responses consisted of complete response, partial response or progressive disease. This clone has a handful of counts. Its target is unknown. Findings and caveats of the study: Reports described newly diagnosed patients as having lower baseline TCR diversity than healthy donors. CD4+ TCR diversity rose significantly by C4D1, and CD8+ TCR diversity did not.

The germline CDR1 and CDR2 sequences are SEHNR and FQNEAQ (reference sequence). V lost 1 base to trimming and J lost 7 bases, with 10 bases between them. The CDR3 totals 13 residues. Clones were sequenced by immunoSEQ multiplex PCR, and TCRdb holds only the in-frame ones, with some missing. The top ten hold under 30% of the sample, which has just over 14,000 clones, 83% seen once. The clonotype was recovered from a human donor with classical Hodgkin lymphoma. Here the sequenced sample was peripheral blood mononuclear cells (PBMCs), taken before the second cycle of nivolumab. The chain employs TRBV7-9 and TRBJ1-2, with D possibly TRBD1 on 5 matching bases. The CDR3 sequence is CASSLEQGGGYTF. The CDR3 DNA reads TGTGCCAGCAGCTTAGAGCAGGGAGGTGGCTACACCTTC.